Listed below are T cell receptor beta chains from one sample, sequenced in a study of cytomegalovirus exposure and HLA in healthy donors. The table came from immunoSEQ multiplex PCR; TCRdb's copy has only in-frame clones and leaves some out. The data contain around 40,000 clones, around 90% of them singletons. Sequenced: PBMCs. The source of these receptors is a woman in her thirties or forties in good health and CMV-seropositive. Each CDR3 is given with its conserved first and last residue. A D gene is named only where the DNA matches it firmly. Clone size is not always given. Where it is, it says once, few, many or a class for expanded clones.

clone_size: .; d_call: TRBD1; j_call: TRBJ1-5; v_call: TRBV7-9; cdr3_nt: TGTGTCAGCAGCTACTCCGGGACAGATAGCAATCAGCCCCAGCATTTT; cdr3_aa: CVSSYSGTDSNQPQHF
clone_size: .; d_call: TRBD1; j_call: TRBJ2-2; v_call: TRBV19; cdr3_nt: TGTGCCAGTAGTAACCGGACAGGGTTGGTGGGACGCGGGGAGCTGTTTTTT; cdr3_aa: CASSNRTGLVGRGELFF
clone_size: .; d_call: .; j_call: TRBJ2-7; v_call: TRBV6-4; cdr3_nt: TGTGCCAGCAGTCAGGGACAACGATACGAGCAGTACTTC; cdr3_aa: CASSQGQRYEQYF
clone_size: .; d_call: TRBD2; j_call: TRBJ2-7; v_call: TRBV10-3; cdr3_nt: TGTGCCATCAGTGGGCTAGCGGGAGCCTACGAGCAGTACTTC; cdr3_aa: CAISGLAGAYEQYF
clone_size: .; d_call: TRBD1; j_call: TRBJ2-6; v_call: TRBV4-2; cdr3_nt: TGTGCCAGCAGCCAGAGACAGGGGGAACTCTCTGGGGCCAACGTCCTGACTTTC; cdr3_aa: CASSQRQGELSGANVLTF
clone_size: .; d_call: .; j_call: TRBJ2-1; v_call: TRBV2; cdr3_nt: TGTGCCAGCAGCTATTTCAATGAGCAGTTCTTC; cdr3_aa: CASSYFNEQFF
clone_size: .; d_call: .; j_call: TRBJ1-6; v_call: TRBV7-2; cdr3_nt: TGTGCCAGCAGCTCAGGGAGGTCCGCCCTCCACTTT; cdr3_aa: CASSSGRSALHF
clone_size: .; d_call: TRBD1; j_call: TRBJ1-1; v_call: TRBV2; cdr3_nt: TGTGCCAGCAGTTTAGGTTTACAGGGGGCCTTATCGAGCGCTTTCTTT; cdr3_aa: CASSLGLQGALSSAFF
clone_size: .; d_call: .; j_call: TRBJ2-3; v_call: TRBV18; cdr3_nt: TGTGCCAGCTCCGGATGGGCCTTCCCTAGCACAGATACGCAGTATTTT; cdr3_aa: CASSGWAFPSTDTQYF
clone_size: .; d_call: .; j_call: TRBJ1-4; v_call: TRBV11-2; cdr3_nt: TGTGCCAGCAGCTTAGGACGCATGACAGCTAATGAAAAACTGTTTTTT; cdr3_aa: CASSLGRMTANEKLFF
clone_size: .; d_call: .; j_call: TRBJ2-3; v_call: TRBV2; cdr3_nt: TGTGCCAGCAATTGGCAGATCACAGATACGCAGTATTTT; cdr3_aa: CASNWQITDTQYF
clone_size: once; d_call: .; j_call: TRBJ1-4; v_call: TRBV7-9; cdr3_nt: TGTGCCAGCAGCTCAGGACAATTCGCAACTAATGAAAAACTGTTTTTT; cdr3_aa: CASSSGQFATNEKLFF
clone_size: .; d_call: TRBD2; j_call: TRBJ2-6; v_call: TRBV9; cdr3_nt: TGTGCCAGCAGCCCCCGAGGGACTAGCGGGATGGGTGGGGCCAACGTCCTGACTTTC; cdr3_aa: CASSPRGTSGMGGANVLTF
clone_size: .; d_call: TRBD2; j_call: TRBJ2-2; v_call: TRBV9; cdr3_nt: TGTGCCAGCAGCCGACTAGCGCACACCGGGGAGCTGTTTTTT; cdr3_aa: CASSRLAHTGELFF
clone_size: .; d_call: TRBD2; j_call: TRBJ2-1; v_call: TRBV28; cdr3_nt: TGTGCCAGCAGTTTAGTCCTCGGGACTAGCAGCTCCTACAATGAGCAGTTCTTC; cdr3_aa: CASSLVLGTSSSYNEQFF
clone_size: .; d_call: .; j_call: TRBJ2-7; v_call: TRBV28; cdr3_nt: TGTGCCAGCAGTCCCCTCTACGAGGTCTACGAGCAGTACTTC; cdr3_aa: CASSPLYEVYEQYF
clone_size: .; d_call: .; j_call: TRBJ2-7; v_call: TRBV6-5; cdr3_nt: TGTGCCAGCAGTGAAGCGATAGCTCACGAGCAGTACTTC; cdr3_aa: CASSEAIAHEQYF
clone_size: .; d_call: .; j_call: TRBJ1-3; v_call: TRBV11-2; cdr3_nt: TGTGCCAGCAGCTCGCAGGTTCTCTCTGGAAACACCATATATTTT; cdr3_aa: CASSSQVLSGNTIYF
clone_size: .; d_call: .; j_call: TRBJ1-1; v_call: TRBV14; cdr3_nt: TGTGCCAGCAGCTACCACAGGGTCATGAACACTGAAGCTTTCTTT; cdr3_aa: CASSYHRVMNTEAFF
clone_size: .; d_call: TRBD1; j_call: TRBJ1-5; v_call: TRBV6-5; cdr3_nt: TGTGCCAGCAGTTACTCGGGACAGGGCGGTCAGCCCCAGCATTTT; cdr3_aa: CASSYSGQGGQPQHF
clone_size: .; d_call: TRBD1; j_call: TRBJ2-7; v_call: TRBV7-6; cdr3_nt: TGTGCCAGCAGCGGACAGGGAATTTACGAGCAGTACTTC; cdr3_aa: CASSGQGIYEQYF
clone_size: .; d_call: TRBD1; j_call: TRBJ1-2; v_call: TRBV7-9; cdr3_nt: TGTGCCAGCAGCTCAGCCGGGGCACAGGGGGCTGGCTACACCTTC; cdr3_aa: CASSSAGAQGAGYTF
clone_size: .; d_call: .; j_call: TRBJ2-7; v_call: TRBV21-1; cdr3_nt: TGTGCCAGCAGCCGGACAGGGCTCTCCTACGAGCAGTACTTC; cdr3_aa: CASSRTGLSYEQYF
clone_size: .; d_call: .; j_call: TRBJ2-6; v_call: TRBV2; cdr3_nt: TGTGCCAGTATCCAGGTCGGGGCCAACGTCCTGACTTTC; cdr3_aa: CASIQVGANVLTF
clone_size: .; d_call: TRBD1; j_call: TRBJ2-5; v_call: TRBV5-6; cdr3_nt: TGTGCCAGCAGCTCCACAGGGGTTGGAGAGACCCAGTACTTC; cdr3_aa: CASSSTGVGETQYF
clone_size: .; d_call: .; j_call: TRBJ1-2; v_call: TRBV7-9; cdr3_nt: TGTGCCAGCAGCCCAGACAACGCCGGCTACACCTTC; cdr3_aa: CASSPDNAGYTF
clone_size: once; d_call: .; j_call: TRBJ1-2; v_call: TRBV28; cdr3_nt: TGTGCCAGCAGTTCCTCCCCGAGAGCCAGCTACACCTTC; cdr3_aa: CASSSSPRASYTF
clone_size: .; d_call: .; j_call: TRBJ1-4; v_call: TRBV21-1; cdr3_nt: TGTGCCAGCAGCAAAGCCTACACTCGCCGGGGGGAAAAACTGTTTTTT; cdr3_aa: CASSKAYTRRGEKLFF
clone_size: .; d_call: .; j_call: TRBJ1-2; v_call: TRBV6-5; cdr3_nt: TGTGCCAGCACCAATTACTATGGCTACACCTTC; cdr3_aa: CASTNYYGYTF
clone_size: .; d_call: TRBD2; j_call: TRBJ2-1; v_call: TRBV4-1; cdr3_nt: TGCGCCAGCAGCCAAGATTCCCTAGCGGTGAGTGAGCAGTTCTTC; cdr3_aa: CASSQDSLAVSEQFF
clone_size: .; d_call: TRBD1; j_call: TRBJ1-1; v_call: TRBV6-4; cdr3_nt: TGTGCCAGCAGACGGGACAGCCTTAACACTGAAGCTTTCTTT; cdr3_aa: CASRRDSLNTEAFF
clone_size: .; d_call: .; j_call: TRBJ2-1; v_call: TRBV18; cdr3_nt: TGTGCCAGCTCACCTGGCCTTTTGAATGAGCAGTTCTTC; cdr3_aa: CASSPGLLNEQFF
clone_size: .; d_call: .; j_call: TRBJ1-2; v_call: TRBV29-1; cdr3_nt: TGCAGCGTTGACAGGGGCGGCTATGGCTACACCTTC; cdr3_aa: CSVDRGGYGYTF
clone_size: .; d_call: TRBD1; j_call: TRBJ1-5; v_call: TRBV25-1; cdr3_nt: TGTGCCAGCAGCACCGGGACAGGGAATCAGCCCCAGCATTTT; cdr3_aa: CASSTGTGNQPQHF
clone_size: once; d_call: TRBD1; j_call: TRBJ2-1; v_call: TRBV19; cdr3_nt: TGTGCCAGTAAGGTTGGGACAGTTTCGCCTTACAATGAGCAGTTCTTC; cdr3_aa: CASKVGTVSPYNEQFF
clone_size: .; d_call: TRBD2; j_call: TRBJ2-1; v_call: TRBV11-2; cdr3_nt: TGTGCCAGCAGCTTAGTGGGCGGGAGTGCCGGTTTTGAGCAGTTCTTC; cdr3_aa: CASSLVGGSAGFEQFF